Presented here are 2 T cell receptor beta chains from one specimen sequenced in a study of T-cell memory formation after mild COVID-19. TCRdb re-called the 5' RACE reads through MiXCR, storing one row per CDR3 protein. The sample lists over 500,000 distinct CDR3 sequences; 17% were seen once. The sequenced material came from PBMCs or a T cell subset sorted from them (not recorded which). The receptors stem from an adult woman who had mild COVID-19 (a few samples of this study predate the infection). Cell type and time point are not known.

This clonotype was recorded a few times. The chain employs TRBV7-3 and TRBJ1-2; 7 bases agree with TRBD1. CDR1 is SGHTA and CDR2 is FQGTGA in the germline V gene. Germline trimming cut 1 base from V and 5 bases from J; bases unmatched to any gene: 7. CDR3 length equals 15 residues. Here the CDR3 reads CASSLRGGAEYGYTF. CDR3 nucleotide sequence: TGTGCCAGCAGCTTAAGAGGGGGCGCGGAGTATGGCTACACCTTC.

The V gene is TRBV6-5, the J gene TRBJ2-7; 8 bases are a match to TRBD1. J lost 13 bases, V lost 0 bases, and 14 bases had no gene match. The germline CDR1 and CDR2 sequences are MNHEY and SVGAGI. This CDR3 has 15 amino acids. CDR3 protein: CASSYSAGGGKGEYF. In DNA form, the CDR3 reads TGTGCCAGCAGTTACTCCGCAGGGGGCGGAAAGGGCGAATACTTC.